This T cell receptor beta chain was sequenced for a study of shared T cell receptors in the human thymus. Libraries were prepared by immunoSEQ multiplex PCR; TCRdb keeps only in-frame clonotypes and omits some of them. The sample shows approximately 760,000 clones, approximately 85% of them seen only once. The same data also went into a second study, on human thymus T cells. That report notes: Healthy Finnish infants having corrective surgery for congenital heart defects served as donors. Resections that were taken during corrective heart surgery supplied the thymus tissue. In thymic and blood repertoires alike, V and J usage looked biased. Unrelated individuals were reported by related research to share highly overlapping thymic repertoires.

The specimen sequenced was thymocytes. This TCR was sampled from a girl under three years old with a congenital heart defect.

Here the CDR3 DNA reads TGTGCCAGCAGTGTCGACTCCCGCTGGGAAAGGGAGTCACCCCTCCACTTT. Translation: CASSVDSRWERESPLHF. The V gene is TRBV6-1, the J gene TRBJ1-6; D gene uncertain. With 4 bases removed from V and 10 bases from J, the gap between germline ends came to 23 bases. The CDR3 runs 17 residues. Per germline, CDR1 MNHNS and CDR2 SASEGT.